Given below is one TCR beta chain in context. The record originates from a study of T cells in Graves' hyperthyroidism and ophthalmopathy. What was amplified from RNA transcripts were TCR beta CDR3 regions. The primer set for the first-round RT-PCR of the TCR CDR3 was HTBI. Each CDR3 protein gets one entry after TCRdb re-called the multiplex PCR reads with MiXCR. The sample holds approximately 370,000 distinct CDR3 sequences, 15% to 20% seen once. The CDR3 sequence is 15 residues long. Germline lookup yields CDR1 SGHKS and CDR2 YYEKEE (reference sequence). Trimming removed 1 base at V and 5 bases at J, with 13 bases between.

The chain combines TRBV5-5 with TRBJ1-5, with D perhaps matching TRBD1 (5 bases). The source material was blood. The TCR sequence derives from a woman aged 25 to 45 with Graves' hyperthyroidism that later progressed to Graves' ophthalmopathy. CDR3: CASSLRGADDQPQHF. CDR3 DNA: TGTGCCAGCAGCTTGCGAGGGGCCGACGATCAGCCCCAGCATTTT.